The next 23 T cell receptor beta chains were all read from a single sample in a study of blood T cell repertoires in COVID-19. The assay was immunoSEQ multiplex PCR, and TCRdb's table has in-frame clones only and misses some. Among about 190,000 clones listed, roughly nine tenths were seen once. Sequenced: peripheral blood. Receptors were obtained from a man younger than 40 with acute or convalescent COVID-19.

The genes are TRBV6-5 and TRBJ2-1, with 8 bases matching TRBD1. Germline-derived CDR1 and CDR2 are MNHEY and SVGAGI. J gave up 6 bases and V 6 bases, and 7 bases lay outside the gene matches. The CDR3 totals 14 residues. The CDR3 loop is CASSTRTGSNEQFF. In DNA form, the CDR3 reads TGTGCCAGCAGCACCCGGACAGGGTCCAATGAGCAGTTCTTC.

V and J are TRBV28 and TRBJ2-5; weak D call: TRBD1 (6 bases). This CDR3 comprises 15 residues. With 5 bases removed from V and 4 bases from J, the gap between germline ends came to 17 bases. Germline CDR1 reads MDHEN; CDR2 reads SYDVKM. The CDR3 is CASSTHRVWRETQYF. For the CDR3, the DNA is TGTGCCAGCAGTACCCACAGGGTCTGGAGAGAGACCCAGTACTTC.

The chain links TRBV4-1 to TRBJ2-1; the match to TRBD1 covers 7 bases. With V trimmed by 0 bases and J by 1 base, 15 bases remained unmatched. The CDR3 is 20 residues long. Germline values: CDR1 MGHRA, CDR2 YSYEKL. The chain's CDR3 is CASSQDLGFRQGISYNEQFF. The CDR3 nucleotides are TGCGCCAGCAGCCAAGATTTGGGATTCCGACAGGGCATTTCCTACAATGAGCAGTTCTTC.

This sequence joins TRBV28 and TRBJ2-5; 7 nucleotides line up with TRBD2. There are 15 residues in the CDR3. CDR1 is MDHEN, CDR2 SYDVKM, per germline. The V and J ends lost 4 bases and 2 bases, in that order; junction bases with no gene match: 7. CDR3 residues: CASSSSGAGQETQYF. The CDR3 DNA is TGTGCCAGCAGTTCAAGCGGGGCCGGACAAGAGACCCAGTACTTC.

The V call is TRBV18, the J call TRBJ1-3; D gene ambiguous. The germline V gene encodes CDR1 KGHSH and CDR2 LQKENI. The CDR3 is made up of 17 amino acids. With 1 base removed from V and 0 bases from J, the gap between germline ends came to 13 bases. CDR3 in amino acids: CASSPRATSHSGNTIYF. CDR3 DNA sequence: TGTGCCAGCTCACCACGGGCAACCTCTCACTCTGGAAACACCATATATTTT.

This chain links TRBV7-8 with TRBJ2-2; 11 bases are a match to TRBD1. Germline V lookup: CDR1 SGHVS, CDR2 FQNEAQ. V shed 0 bases, J shed 7 bases, and the junction held 10 bases outside the gene matches. The CDR3 has 18 residues. CDR3 region: CASSLALVGQGVIGELFF. The CDR3, as DNA: TGTGCCAGCAGCTTAGCGCTTGTGGGACAGGGGGTTATCGGGGAGCTGTTTTTT.

J is TRBJ1-3 and V is TRBV13; a weak D match, TRBD1 (5 bases). The CDR3 is 14 residues long. The V end was cut by 4 bases, the J end by 0 bases, with 7 bases between. Germline CDR1 reads PRHDT; CDR2 reads FYEKMQ (reference sequence). Here the CDR3 DNA reads TGTGCCAGCAGCTGGGGGGTCTCTGGAAACACCATATATTTT. Protein: CASSWGVSGNTIYF.

This chain connects TRBV10-2 to TRBJ1-6, with D possibly matching TRBD1 (6 bases). V was cut by 6 bases and J by 0 bases, with 15 bases left in between. Germline V gene lookup returns CDR1 WSHSY and CDR2 SAAADI. The CDR3 runs to 17 residues. The CDR3 loop is CASRKGQGFSYNSPLHF. The CDR3 DNA follows: TGCGCCAGCAGGAAAGGTCAGGGGTTCTCCTATAATTCACCCCTCCACTTT.

This rearrangement joins TRBV30 to TRBJ1-5; perhaps TRBD1 as D (6 bases). The CDR3 spans 13 residues. The germline V and J ends were trimmed by 1 base and 6 bases, with 10 bases remaining between them. Germline CDR1 GTSNPN, CDR2 SVGIG (reference sequence). CDR3 in amino acids: CAWSEQGSQPQHF. The CDR3 bases are TGTGCCTGGAGTGAACAGGGTAGTCAGCCCCAGCATTTT.

This sequence joins TRBV15 and TRBJ1-1; 8 nucleotides match TRBD1. Germline CDR1 reads LNHNV; CDR2 reads YYDKDF (reference sequence). J gave up 1 base and V 0 bases, and 1 base lay outside the gene matches. This CDR3 has 15 residues. This CDR3 is CATSRDGTGNTEAFF. The CDR3 DNA is TGTGCCACCAGCAGAGACGGGACAGGGAACACTGAAGCTTTCTTT. The full variable domain, rest sourced from reference TRBV15 and TRBJ1-1, is DAMVIQNPRYQVTQFGKPVTLSCSQTLNHNVMYWYQQKSSQAPKLLFHYYDKDFNNEADTPDNFQSRRPNTSFCFLDIRSPGLGDTAMYLCATSRDGTGNTEAFFGQGTRLTVV.

This rearrangement joins TRBV18 to TRBJ2-5, with TRBD2 matching over 7 bases. Germline lookup yields CDR1 KGHSH and CDR2 LQKENI. The CDR3 has 15 amino acids. The J segment lost 4 bases and the V segment lost 2 bases, leaving 7 bases of the junction unmatched. The CDR3 protein is CASSPDKGRGETQYF. The CDR3 nucleotides are TGTGCCAGCTCACCAGATAAAGGGAGGGGAGAGACCCAGTACTTC.

This sequence joins TRBV6-1 and TRBJ1-2; D call uncertain. V was clipped by 1 base and J by 4 bases, with 13 bases between them. The CDR3 covers 15 residues. Germline lookup yields CDR1 MNHNS and CDR2 SASEGT. The DNA for the CDR3 is TGTGCCAGCAGTGAAGAGGCGGCGGCCCTCTATGGCTACACCTTC. Translation gives CASSEEAAALYGYTF.

The V and J genes are TRBV10-1 and TRBJ2-7; the match to TRBD2 covers 12 bases. CDR1 and CDR2 from the germline V gene are WNHNN and SYGVQD (reference sequence). V dropped 6 bases and J dropped 6; count of bases not matched to a gene: 9. The CDR3 loop spans 15 amino acids. This CDR3 is CASSPSGRAGFEQYF. Written as DNA, the CDR3 is TGCGCCAGCAGCCCTAGCGGGAGGGCCGGTTTCGAGCAGTACTTC.

V and J are TRBV2 and TRBJ1-2; TRBD1 might be the D (6 bases). V lost 5 bases and J 4 bases, leaving 14 bases between the germline ends. Germline V gene lookup returns CDR1 SNHLY and CDR2 FYNNEI. The CDR3 loop spans 14 amino acids. The CDR3, as DNA: TGTGCCAGCAGTAGGGACAAAGGGAGCTATGGCTACACCTTC. Its translation: CASSRDKGSYGYTF.

In its sample, this clone was seen once. The rearrangement joins TRBV29-1 to TRBJ2-1; 7 bases are a match to TRBD2. Germline V lookup: CDR1 SQVTM, CDR2 ANQGSEA. V lost 2 bases to trimming and J lost 0 bases; unmatched junction nucleotides: 1. This CDR3 spans 14 amino acids. This CDR3 is CSVESGGSYNEQFF. The CDR3 region has the DNA TGCAGCGTTGAATCGGGGGGCTCCTACAATGAGCAGTTCTTC.

This chain uses TRBV12-3 or TRBV12-4 with TRBJ1-1; D might be TRBD1 (6 bases). The CDR3 runs to 12 residues. V was pared by 8 bases and J by 7 bases, with 14 bases between. This CDR3 reads CASSLQGNEAFF. As DNA, the CDR3 is TGTGCCAGCTCCCTGCAGGGGAATGAAGCTTTCTTT.

The V gene is TRBV7-9, the J gene TRBJ2-7; 10 nucleotides line up with TRBD2. This CDR3 has 15 amino acids. After removal of 7 bases from V and 6 bases from J, the junction contained 12 bases not matched to a gene. Germline CDR1 SEHNR, CDR2 FQNEAQ (reference sequence). Here the CDR3 reads CASNLASGSYSEQYF. In DNA, the CDR3 is TGTGCCAGCAACCTGGCTAGCGGGAGCTACAGCGAGCAGTACTTC.

The chain carries TRBV28 and TRBJ2-2, with D unclear. Trimming cost V 2 bases and J 4 bases, with 8 bases left between them. The CDR3 contains 14 residues. Per germline, CDR1 MDHEN and CDR2 SYDVKM. The chain's CDR3 is CASSLIPITGELFF. CDR3 in DNA: TGTGCCAGCAGTTTAATTCCAATCACCGGGGAGCTGTTTTTT. The variable domain in full, with the rest retrieved from reference TRBV28 and TRBJ2-2, is DVKVTQSSRYLVKRTGEKVFLECVQDMDHENMFWYRQDPGLGLRLIYFSYDVKMKEKGDIPEGYSVSREKKERFSLILESASTNQTSMYLCASSLIPITGELFFGEGSRLTVL.

The chain carries TRBV19 and TRBJ1-1; D might be TRBD1 (5 bases). This CDR3 spans 13 amino acids. Trimming pared 3 bases from V and 6 bases from J, leaving 11 bases between. Germline-derived CDR1 and CDR2 are LNHDA and SQIVND (reference sequence). Here the CDR3 reads CASSMGRPSEAFF. In DNA, the CDR3 is TGTGCCAGTAGTATGGGGCGCCCCTCTGAAGCTTTCTTT.

The chain links TRBV11-2 to TRBJ2-6; no reliable D call. This CDR3 is built from 14 residues. V gave up 3 bases and J gave up 2 bases, with 5 bases separating them. The V gene's germline CDR1 is SGHAT and CDR2 FQNNGV. The CDR3 loop reads CASSLSAGANVLTF. CDR3 sequence (DNA): TGTGCCAGCAGCTTGAGCGCTGGGGCCAACGTCCTGACTTTC.

This clone was seen more than once but under ten times. This sequence joins TRBV12-5 and TRBJ1-4, with 8 bases matching TRBD1. The germline V gene has CDR1 LGHNT and CDR2 FRNRAP. This CDR3 is 13 amino acids long. V shed 1 base, J shed 14 bases, and the junction held 6 bases outside the gene matches. The CDR3 sequence is CASGLAQGASLFF. CDR3 DNA: TGTGCTAGTGGTTTGGCCCAGGGGGCTTCTCTGTTTTTT.

This chain links TRBV21-1 with TRBJ2-2; the listed D gene, TRBD1, was not tested against the DNA. TRBV21-1 is recorded as a pseudogene. The CDR3 loop spans 15 amino acids. This CDR3 reads CASSPRDSITGELFF. CDR3 nucleotide sequence: TGTGCCAGCAGCCCCCGGGACAGCATCACCGGGGAGCTGTTTTTT.

This chain links TRBV28 with TRBJ1-4, with D perhaps matching TRBD1 (5 bases). The V end lost 3 bases, the J end lost 7 bases, and 15 bases lay between the germline ends. The CDR3 covers 15 residues. Germline V gene lookup returns CDR1 MDHEN and CDR2 SYDVKM. CDR3 bases: TGTGCCAGCAGTTTCGTTTCGGGGGGTGGTGAAAAACTGTTTTTT. It encodes CASSFVSGGGEKLFF.